This passage covers 12 T cell receptor beta chains from one sample sequenced in a study of technical replicates of blood from a handful of donors. TCRdb's copy holds only in-frame clones and misses some; the assay was immunoSEQ multiplex PCR. The sample lists some 62,000 clones, approximately 89% seen once, with 5.2% in the top ten. The sample was PBMCs. The receptors were gathered from a human donor in good health. Some clones in this sample may be carry-over from other donors' samples.

The rearrangement joins TRBV6-7 to TRBJ1-1, with D possibly matching TRBD1 (6 bases). TRBV6-7 is an ORF, and what it does is uncertain. Between the trimmed V and J ends, which lost 7 bases and 1 base, there was a span of 16 bases. The CDR3 extends over 15 amino acids. CDR3 amino acids: CASTYLTGGNTEAFF. As DNA, the CDR3 is TGTGCCAGCACCTACTTGACAGGAGGGAACACTGAAGCTTTCTTT.

This chain connects TRBV18 to TRBJ2-7, with 10 positions matching TRBD2. CDR1 and CDR2 (germline): KGHSH, LQKENI. V gave up 5 bases and J gave up 2 bases; unmatched junction bases: 6. CDR3 length: 15 amino acids. The CDR3 spells CASSLGTSVPYEQYF. In nucleotides, the CDR3 is TGTGCCAGCTCATTGGGGACTAGCGTTCCCTACGAGCAGTACTTC. Full variable domain (outside the CDR3, taken from reference TRBV18 and TRBJ2-7): NAGVMQNPRHLVRRRGQEARLRCSPMKGHSHVYWYRQLPEEGLKFMVYLQKENIIDESGMPKERFSAEFPKEGPSILRIQQVVRGDSAAYFCASSLGTSVPYEQYFGPGTRLTVT.

The rearrangement links TRBV19 to TRBJ2-1, with a possible D match to TRBD2 (6 bases). Trimming left V 11 bases short and J 2 bases short, with 7 bases between. The CDR3 runs 11 residues. Germline lookup yields CDR1 LNHDA and CDR2 SQIVND (reference sequence). CDR3 in amino acids: CAAGTYNEQFF. The CDR3 bases are TGTGCCGCGGGAACCTACAATGAGCAGTTCTTC.

The chain couples TRBV27 to TRBJ2-7; TRBD2 matches 13 bases. The CDR3 is 16 amino acids. The trim removed 5 bases at V and 7 bases at J, leaving 11 bases unmatched. Germline assignment: CDR1 MNHEY and CDR2 SMNVEV (reference sequence). Here the CDR3 reads CASSPDRLAGGFEQYF. Here the CDR3 DNA reads TGTGCCAGCAGTCCCGACCGACTAGCGGGGGGCTTTGAGCAGTACTTC.

The V gene is TRBV6-5, the J gene TRBJ1-1, with 7 positions matching TRBD1. CDR3 length: 15 amino acids. V dropped 0 bases and J dropped 5; count of bases not matched to a gene: 6. The germline V gene has CDR1 MNHEY and CDR2 SVGAGI. As DNA, the CDR3 is TGTGCCAGCAGTTACTCTACCCCAGGGGGAACTGAAGCTTTCTTT. Translating gives CASSYSTPGGTEAFF.

The V and J genes are TRBV7-2 and TRBJ1-2, with TRBD1 matching 9 bases. This CDR3 is built from 15 residues. Germline trimming cut 6 bases from V and 7 bases from J; bases unmatched to any gene: 12. Looked up from germline, CDR1 is SGHTA and CDR2 is FQGNSA. CDR3 amino acids: CASSPSWDRVGGYTF. The DNA of the CDR3 is TGTGCCAGCAGTCCTAGCTGGGACAGGGTGGGTGGCTACACCTTC.

The table lists this clone with a count of one. The chain has TRBV21-1 and TRBJ2-3; the tabulated D call, TRBD1, remains unverified against the DNA. TRBV21-1 is given as a pseudogene. The CDR3 spans 21 residues. In DNA, the CDR3 is TGTGCCAGCGGCGCGTTCGGGGGACAAAGAGCGTTGGGACAGCGCACAGATACGCAGTATTTT. Encoded protein: CASGAFGGQRALGQRTDTQYF.

This chain links TRBV6-1 with TRBJ1-2; no reliable D call. The V end was cut by 1 base, the J end by 2 bases, with 8 bases between. CDR1 and CDR2 (germline): MNHNS, SASEGT. The CDR3 runs 14 residues. CDR3 DNA sequence: TGTGCCAGCAGTGAAGGTGGCACCAACTATGGCTACACCTTC. Translated, it gives CASSEGGTNYGYTF.

V is TRBV19 and J is TRBJ2-3; TRBD1 matches 7 bases. CDR3 length: 15 amino acids. V shed 1 base, J shed 5 bases, and the junction held 6 bases outside the gene matches. The germline V gene has CDR1 LNHDA and CDR2 SQIVND (reference sequence). CDR3 in amino acids: CASSIGQGGVDTQYF. DNA of the CDR3: TGTGCCAGTAGTATAGGACAGGGTGGAGTAGATACGCAGTATTTT.

The chain combines TRBV11-2 with TRBJ2-3; 7 bases match TRBD1. J gave up 5 bases and V 1 base, and 3 bases lay outside the gene matches. CDR3 length equals 14 residues. In germline, CDR1 is SGHAT, CDR2 FQNNGV. CDR3 DNA: TGTGCCAGCAGCTTAGGAACAGGGGTAGATACGCAGTATTTT. Translating it yields CASSLGTGVDTQYF.

The chain is built from TRBV7-9 and TRBJ1-1, with D possibly matching TRBD1 (6 bases). The CDR3 sequence is 13 residues long. Trimming took off 5 bases at V and 5 bases at J, with 12 bases between the two ends. Germline CDR1 and CDR2: SEHNR and FQNEAQ (reference sequence). The CDR3 region has the DNA TGTGCCAGCAGCAGACAGGTGAGAACTGAAGCTTTCTTT. Encoded protein: CASSRQVRTEAFF. Based on the CDR3 plus reference TRBV7-9 and TRBJ1-1, the full variable domain is DTGVSQNPRHKITKRGQNVTFRCDPISEHNRLYWYRQTLGQGPEFLTYFQNEAQLEKSRLLSDRFSAERPKGSFSTLEIQRTEQGDSAMYLCASSRQVRTEAFFGQGTRLTVV.

This clone was seen only a few times. This sequence joins TRBV28 and TRBJ1-1, with D hard to call. Germline CDR1 MDHEN, CDR2 SYDVKM. The CDR3 length is 11 residues. V lost 7 bases, J lost 10 bases, and 13 bases lay in between. The CDR3 reads CASKPLPIAFF. The CDR3 region has the DNA TGTGCCAGCAAGCCCCTACCGATAGCTTTCTTT.